Listed below are T cell receptor beta chains from one sample, sequenced in a study of shared clonotypes between healthy human individuals. Repertoires were generated with immunoSEQ multiplex PCR, while TCRdb's copy carries only in-frame clones and drops some. The sample comprises approximately 470,000 clones, 78% of which are singletons, and more than 10% rests with the top ten. The sequenced sample consisted of PBMCs. Receptors were obtained from a middle-aged woman in good health. Some clones in this sample may be carry-over from other donors' samples. CDR3s include the opening cysteine and the closing phenylalanine or tryptophan. Fields, in order: V gene, clone size, CDR3 protein. For some rows the clone size is stated as once, few or many, or as a class when expanded; others skip it.

>TRBV5-1|NA
CASSPWSSNNEQFF
>TRBV2|NA
CASSENPAPYEQYF
>TRBV2|NA
CASRAAGGPGEQFF
>TRBV5-1|NA
CASSLGGWDLYEQYF
>TRBV5-1|NA
CASSVRDRGQDEQFF
>TRBV28|NA
CASSLRVAGELFF
>TRBV21-1|NA
CASSKAPRPGQGVGSYGYTF
>TRBV11-2|NA
CASSLPLTQPQHF
>TRBV19|NA
CASSTSSYNEQFF
>TRBV11-2|NA
CASSLTGQGKLYGYTF
>TRBV5-1|NA
CASSLTGVGAGGEETQYF
>TRBV6-5|NA
CASSPDWYNEQFF
>TRBV6-1|NA
CASSHQLEGPLGYTF
>TRBV6-4|NA
CASSDQERGGADTQYF
>TRBV6-1|NA
CASSDSGRGNIQYF
>TRBV25-1|NA
CASSGDTDTQYF
>TRBV19|once
CASSPQGHLGQPQHF
>TRBV29-1|NA
CSVKSFPGWDEQYF
>TRBV10-3|NA
CAISLGAEETQYF
>TRBV4-3|NA
CASSQSWGGTPAYEQYF
>TRBV19|NA
CASSIPGAATNEKLFF
>TRBV29-1|NA
CSVASGASGRQFF
>TRBV2|NA
CASTTDFSYNEQFF
>TRBV7-8|NA
CASSLSRAYPIQYF
>TRBV5-1|NA
CASSSDGSGNTIYF
>TRBV4-1|NA
CASSQDQGQETQYF
>TRBV7-2|NA
CASSLAPGLHDNEQFF
>TRBV6-6|NA
CASSYGSPEQFF
>TRBV7-3|few
CASSLGTGSSEQFF
>TRBV19|NA
CASSGQGKETQYF
>TRBV5-1|once
CASSFTGTGQETQYF
>TRBV5-6|NA
CASSLGLAARAEQYF
>TRBV2|NA
CASSEAGRGRSNQPQHF
>TRBV5-1|NA
CASSGEKLFF
>TRBV5-6|once
CASSLRTGGAYGRGYTF
>TRBV15|few
CATSQPAGGDKQYF
>TRBV30|NA
CAWSVWQGAVEAFF
>TRBV29-1|NA
CSVLLAGTQETQYF
>TRBV11-2|NA
CASTHGGGGNTIYF
>TRBV30|NA
CAWAGTSIYEQYF
>TRBV7-8|once
CASSTTSGGINEQFF
>TRBV28|NA
CASVRAPDTQYF
>TRBV7-9|NA
CASSSGLALYEQYF
>TRBV4-3|NA
CASSSGAQLRNTIYF
>TRBV6-5|NA
CASSYSPDSPLEQYF
>TRBV27|NA
CASSIRGAEQYF
>TRBV5-1|NA
CASRAGTGGYGYTF
>TRBV6-1|NA
CASGLTVGETQYF
>TRBV7-7|few
CASSLESASDTQYF
>TRBV28|NA
CASSSSSGTSTDTQYF
>TRBV5-4|few
CASSLNVGPSSYTF
>TRBV7-2|NA
CASSLSRGTGELFF
>TRBV19|NA
CASSSGSYNEQFF
>TRBV11-2|few
CASRPPGQVGPEAFF
>TRBV18|NA
CASSLGTGMDTQYF